Listed below are T cell receptor beta chains from one sample, sequenced in a study of cytomegalovirus exposure and HLA in healthy donors. This table comes from immunoSEQ multiplex PCR, and its TCRdb copy is limited to in-frame clones, with some not included. Among 95,000 to 100,000 clones listed, about 80% were seen once. Material: PBMCs. The receptors were sampled from a man in his forties or fifties in good health and CMV-seronegative. Both conserved end residues are part of each CDR3. D genes are given only for firm matches. Not all rows give a size; the values are once, few, many and, for expanded clones, a class.

j_call cdr3_length d_call v_call clone_size cdr3_nt cdr3_aa
TRBJ1-2 12 TRBD1 TRBV29-1 once TGCAGCGAGCAGGGACAGGATTATGGCTACACCTTC CSEQGQDYGYTF
TRBJ2-7 13 TRBD1 TRBV30 once TGTGCCTTAGGCAGAGAGGGGGCGAACGAGCAGTACTTC CALGREGANEQYF
TRBJ2-5 15 - TRBV19 - TGTGCCAGTAGTAAAGCCAGGGGGAGGTCAGAGACCCAGTACTTC CASSKARGRSETQYF
TRBJ1-5 15 - TRBV2 - TGTGCCAGCAGCGCGGACAAGGCCCCCAATCAGCCCCAGCATTTT CASSADKAPNQPQHF
TRBJ2-6 15 - TRBV6-1 - TGTGCCAGCAGTGTCCGAGAGCCTGGGGCCAACGTCCTGACTTTC CASSVREPGANVLTF
TRBJ2-5 15 - TRBV5-8 - TGTGCCAGCAGCGGGGCGTTCTTGGAGCAAGAGACCCAGTACTTC CASSGAFLEQETQYF
TRBJ2-1 18 TRBD1 TRBV19 - TGTGCCAGTAGTAAGCAGGGGGCTACCCTGAGCTCCTACAATGAGCAGTTCTTC CASSKQGATLSSYNEQFF
TRBJ1-6 16 TRBD1 TRBV7-2 - TGTGCCAGCAGCTCCAGACAGGGGAGTGGGAATTCACCCCTCCACTTT CASSSRQGSGNSPLHF
TRBJ2-2 16 TRBD1 TRBV5-5 - TGTGCCAGCAGCTTGGTTCCGGCAGGGGGCGGAGGGGAGCTGTTTTTT CASSLVPAGGGGELFF
TRBJ2-1 15 - TRBV6-5 once TGTGCCAGCACCATTTTCAACAGGGGAGGCAATGAGCAGTTCTTC CASTIFNRGGNEQFF
TRBJ2-7 16 TRBD2 TRBV5-4 - TGTGCCAGCAGCATCGAGGGACTAGCGGGATCCGACGAGCAGTACTTC CASSIEGLAGSDEQYF
TRBJ2-2 15 TRBD1 TRBV27 - TGTGCCAGCAGTAGAGGACAGGGATGGGCCGGGGAGCTGTTTTTT CASSRGQGWAGELFF
TRBJ2-5 16 TRBD2 TRBV7-2 - TGTGCCAGCAGCTTAGTTGGCGGGAGGGCGGGGGAGACCCAGTACTTC CASSLVGGRAGETQYF
TRBJ1-2 13 TRBD1 TRBV7-3 - TGTGCCAGCAGCCGGACAGGGGACTATGGCTACACCTTC CASSRTGDYGYTF
TRBJ1-1 14 - TRBV28 - TGTGCCAGCAGTTTACCCGGTCGAGACACTGAAGCTTTCTTT CASSLPGRDTEAFF
TRBJ2-1 13 - TRBV30 - TGTGCCTGGAGCCGAGGACACGGTTCGTTCCAGTTCTTC CAWSRGHGSFQFF
TRBJ2-2 17 - TRBV11-2 few TGTGCCAGCAGCTTACCATCCCAGGGTACTGGCACCGGGGAGCTGTTTTTT CASSLPSQGTGTGELFF
TRBJ1-1 18 TRBD1 TRBV5-5 - TGTGCCAGCAGCTTCTTGACCGGGACAGGGGCGCTGAACACTGAAGCTTTCTTT CASSFLTGTGALNTEAFF
TRBJ2-5 17 TRBD2 TRBV5-1 few TGCGCCAGCAGCAGGGGACTAGCGGGAAAGCATCAAGAGACCCAGTACTTC CASSRGLAGKHQETQYF
TRBJ2-2 16 TRBD2 TRBV27 - TGTGCCAGCAGTAGCCTAGCGGGGGCCCTTGGCGGGGAGCTGTTTTTT CASSSLAGALGGELFF
TRBJ2-5 16 TRBD1 TRBV28 - TGTGCCAGCAGTCAAACAGGGGTCTCCTACCAAGAGACCCAGTACTTC CASSQTGVSYQETQYF
TRBJ2-7 17 TRBD1 TRBV18 - TGTGCCAGTGAGGACAGGGGCAGGGGAGCTGGAACCTACGAGCAGTACTTC CASEDRGRGAGTYEQYF
TRBJ2-1 14 TRBD2 TRBV10-3 - TGTGCCATCAGTGAGAGCGGGAGTAGAAATGAGCAGTTCTTC CAISESGSRNEQFF
TRBJ2-1 17 TRBD2 TRBV5-1 few TGCGCCAGCAGCTTTTTTCCCGGGACTAGCGGATACAATGAGCAGTTCTTC CASSFFPGTSGYNEQFF
TRBJ1-1 14 - TRBV6-5 once TGTGCCAGCACCAATGGCCGACATGCCGCTGAAGCTTTCTTT CASTNGRHAAEAFF
TRBJ2-3 15 TRBD2 TRBV19 few TGTGCCAGTAGTATGAGGACTAGCGGGGGGGATACGCAGTATTTT CASSMRTSGGDTQYF
TRBJ1-3 16 - TRBV18 few TGTGCCAGCTCACCACCGGGCGAGCACCGCGAAAACACCATATATTTT CASSPPGEHRENTIYF
TRBJ2-3 17 TRBD2 TRBV18 - TGTGCCAGCTCACCGCTGCCTAGCGGGGCTAGCACAGATACGCAGTATTTT CASSPLPSGASTDTQYF
TRBJ1-2 13 - TRBV2 - TGTGCCAGCACCAGATTTCTACCGGAGGGCTACACCTTC CASTRFLPEGYTF
TRBJ2-3 16 - TRBV5-1 few TGCGCCAGCAGCTCAGGGGGGAAGGCTAGCACAGATACGCAGTATTTT CASSSGGKASTDTQYF
TRBJ2-3 16 TRBD2 TRBV4-3 few TGCGCCAGCAGCCAAGGACTAGCGGGAGGGGCAGATACGCAGTATTTT CASSQGLAGGADTQYF
TRBJ2-2 15 TRBD1 TRBV5-4 once TGTGCCAGCAGTCGACAGGGGCCGGGTACCGGGGAGCTGTTTTTT CASSRQGPGTGELFF
TRBJ2-1 16 - TRBV5-1 - TGCGCCAGCAGCTTACTTTGGGACTCCTCCTACAATGAGCAGTTCTTC CASSLLWDSSYNEQFF
TRBJ2-7 17 TRBD2 TRBV4-1 - TGCGCCAGCAGCCAAGAAGGACTAGCGGGGGCCTTCTACGAGCAGTACTTC CASSQEGLAGAFYEQYF
TRBJ1-5 15 TRBD1 TRBV30 - TGTGCCTGGAGTGGGGGACAGGGAGCTTATCAGCCCCAGCATTTT CAWSGGQGAYQPQHF
TRBJ1-3 16 TRBD1 TRBV2 - TGTGCCAGCGGCTTCTCAGGGGGCCTCTCCGGAAACACCATATATTTT CASGFSGGLSGNTIYF
TRBJ2-3 18 TRBD2 TRBV4-3 - TGCGCCAGCAGCCCCCCACTAGCGGGGGGGCCCAGCACAGATACGCAGTATTTT CASSPPLAGGPSTDTQYF
TRBJ1-3 15 - TRBV2 few TGTGCCAGCAGTGTTTGGGGGCGACCTGGAAACACCATATATTTT CASSVWGRPGNTIYF
TRBJ2-1 18 TRBD2 TRBV18 - TGTGCCAGCTCACCACTCGTTGCGGGGGGGCCTTCATACAATGAGCAGTTCTTC CASSPLVAGGPSYNEQFF
TRBJ2-2 15 - TRBV5-1 - TGCGCCAGCAGCTTGGCGGCTAGCTACACCGGGGAGCTGTTTTTT CASSLAASYTGELFF
TRBJ2-7 12 TRBD1 TRBV29-1 - TGCAGCGTCCGGACAGGCCTATACGAGCAGTACTTC CSVRTGLYEQYF
TRBJ2-5 12 - TRBV7-8 few TGTGCCAGCAGCCTAATCCTCCAGACCCAGTACTTC CASSLILQTQYF
TRBJ1-1 14 - TRBV6-5 once TGTGCCAGCAGAGGACATGGACCGCTTACTGAAGCTTTCTTT CASRGHGPLTEAFF
TRBJ1-1 16 TRBD1 TRBV7-9 - TGTGCCAGCAGCAAACCGGGACAGGGGGGGAACACTGAAGCTTTCTTT CASSKPGQGGNTEAFF
TRBJ2-7 15 - TRBV7-8 few TGTGCCAGCAGCCCGTACAGAATACAGGGCTACGAGCAGTACTTC CASSPYRIQGYEQYF